Listed below are T cell receptor beta chains from one sample, sequenced in a study of CD8 T cells in ankylosing spondylitis. Using its own MiXCR run on the 5' RACE reads, TCRdb lists one record per CDR3 protein. Of 200,000 to 250,000 distinct CDR3 sequences listed, approximately 20% are singletons. Source material: blood, either unsorted or a sorted T cell fraction (not recorded which). All receptors derive from a male donor with ankylosing spondylitis. The CDR3 runs from the conserved cysteine through the conserved F or W. The D gene is left open where the match is weak. Clone size appears in some rows only: once, few, many, or a class for an expanded clone.

.,few,TRBJ1-1,TRBV7-9,TGTGCCGACGGAGGCATAGACAACACTGAAGCTTTCTTT,CADGGIDNTEAFF
.,.,TRBJ1-1,TRBV7-9,TGTGCCAGCAGCTTAGAAGGGAGCACTGAAGCTTTCTTT,CASSLEGSTEAFF
.,.,TRBJ2-3,TRBV27,TGTGCCAGCAGTGCACCAGCAGATACGCAGTATTTT,CASSAPADTQYF
TRBD2,.,TRBJ2-3,TRBV5-1,TGCGCCAGCAGCTTGGTTGCTAGCGGGCTGAGCACAGATACGCAGTATTTT,CASSLVASGLSTDTQYF
.,few,TRBJ2-1,TRBV4-1,TGCGCCAGCAGCCAAGTTTTGCTCCGTGAGCAGTTCTTC,CASSQVLLREQFF
.,.,TRBJ1-1,TRBV5-5,TGTGCCAGCGCCTTGGGGATGAACACTGAAGCTTTCTTT,CASALGMNTEAFF
.,many,TRBJ1-1,TRBV3-1,TGTGCCAGCAGCCCCCTCCCATCGGGACCTGACTCGGGTGGTAATTTTGAAGCTTTCTTT,CASSPLPSGPDSGGNFEAFF
TRBD1,.,TRBJ2-1,TRBV6-2/TRBV6-3,TGTGCCAGCAGTTACACGGACAGGGGATGGAGAAATGAGCAGTTCTTC,CASSYTDRGWRNEQFF
TRBD2,.,TRBJ2-5,TRBV7-8,TGTGCCAGCAGCTTAGATCCGGGACTAGTGGAGACCCAGTACTTC,CASSLDPGLVETQYF
TRBD2,.,TRBJ2-1,TRBV5-1,TGCGCCAGCAGCTTGGTCGCGGGAGCTCTCCATGAGCAGTTCTTC,CASSLVAGALHEQFF
.,few,TRBJ2-3,TRBV30,TGTGCCTGGAGCGTCCTTTGGACTAGCACAGATACGCAGTATTTT,CAWSVLWTSTDTQYF
.,few,TRBJ2-7,TRBV2,TGTGCCAGCGAAAGGGACGCGTCCTACGAGCAGTACTTC,CASERDASYEQYF
TRBD2,.,TRBJ2-7,TRBV7-2,TGTGCCAGCGGGACTAACTCCTACGAGCAGTACTTC,CASGTNSYEQYF
.,few,TRBJ2-1,TRBV7-9,TGTGCCAGCAGCTTAGGAGAGGGGAACAATGAGCAGTTCTTC,CASSLGEGNNEQFF
TRBD1,.,TRBJ1-3,TRBV12-3/TRBV12-4,TGTGCCAGCAGTTCCAAGGACAGGGGGCCAAACACCATATATTTT,CASSSKDRGPNTIYF
TRBD2,many,TRBJ2-1,TRBV27,TGTGCCAGCAGTATTCTAGCGGGATCCTACAATGAGCAGTTCTTC,CASSILAGSYNEQFF
.,.,TRBJ2-7,TRBV18,TGTGCCAGCTCATCCGCAGGGTTGGACGAGCAGTACTTC,CASSSAGLDEQYF
TRBD1,.,TRBJ2-1,TRBV15,TGTGCCACCCTTAACCGACAGGGTGGTAATGAGCAGTTCTTC,CATLNRQGGNEQFF
TRBD2,.,TRBJ2-1,TRBV11-2,TGTGCCAGCAGCTTAGGGGCGGGAGGGAATGAGCAGTTCTTC,CASSLGAGGNEQFF
TRBD2,many,TRBJ2-7,TRBV27,TGTGCCAGCAGTACCGAACTAGCGGGAGGCTTCGAGCAGTACTTC,CASSTELAGGFEQYF
TRBD1,many,TRBJ2-1,TRBV4-1,TGCGCCAGCAGCCAAGATGGGAAGGGGGCGGGCGATGAGCAGTTCTTC,CASSQDGKGAGDEQFF
TRBD1,.,TRBJ2-1,TRBV19,TGTGCCAGTAGTGTCCCCGGGACAGATACGTTCTTC,CASSVPGTDTFF
.,.,TRBJ2-1,TRBV6-2/TRBV6-3,TGTGCCAGCAGAATCTCCTACAATGAGCAGTTCTTC,CASRISYNEQFF
TRBD1,.,TRBJ2-1,TRBV20-1,TGCAGTGCTACGACAGGGGATTTCAATGAGCAGTTCTTC,CSATTGDFNEQFF
.,few,TRBJ1-2,TRBV4-2,TGTGCCAGCAGCCAAGATGTCCCGACGGGGCTCGTCTATGGCTACACCTTC,CASSQDVPTGLVYGYTF
.,.,TRBJ1-5,TRBV5-1,TGCGCCAGCACGAGGCCAGTTAGCGGCAATCAGCCCCAGCATTTT,CASTRPVSGNQPQHF
TRBD1,.,TRBJ2-7,TRBV4-3,TGCGCCAGCAGCCAAACAGGGGTAGGGAATTACGAGCAGTACTTC,CASSQTGVGNYEQYF
TRBD1,many,TRBJ2-3,TRBV28,TGTGCCAGCAGTGATGTCGGGACAGCAGATACGCAGTATTTT,CASSDVGTADTQYF
TRBD2,few,TRBJ2-1,TRBV19,TGTGCCAGTAGTATCTCCTCTAGCGGGAGTTACAATGAGCAGTTCTTC,CASSISSSGSYNEQFF
.,few,TRBJ2-7,TRBV5-1,TGCGCCAGCAGCTTTGCGGGAACCTACGAGCAGTACTTC,CASSFAGTYEQYF
.,.,TRBJ2-7,TRBV20-1,TGCAGTGCTAGAGGGCTGACAAGCGCGGTGAACGAGCAGTACTTC,CSARGLTSAVNEQYF
.,.,TRBJ2-7,TRBV29-1,TGCAGCGCAAGGGACTGGACCTACGAGCAGTACTTC,CSARDWTYEQYF
TRBD1,few,TRBJ2-7,TRBV29-1,TGCAGCGTTGAAATACCGGGACAGGGAGCGTACGAGCAGTACTTC,CSVEIPGQGAYEQYF
TRBD1,few,TRBJ2-1,TRBV27,TGTGCCAGCAGTAGGACAGGGGTGGGCAATGAGCAGTTCTTC,CASSRTGVGNEQFF
.,.,TRBJ2-1,TRBV4-3,TGCGCCAGCAGCCAAGGAGGGACGGGAGTACCCAATGAGCAGTTCTTC,CASSQGGTGVPNEQFF
.,.,TRBJ2-7,TRBV7-9,TGTGCCAGCAGCCCACAGGGAAGGTACGAGCAGTACTTC,CASSPQGRYEQYF
.,.,TRBJ2-3,TRBV6-2/TRBV6-3,TGTGCCAGCAGTTACTCGGCGGATTCCACAGATACGCAGTATTTT,CASSYSADSTDTQYF
TRBD1,few,TRBJ2-3,TRBV7-9,TGTGCCAGCAGCTTACATCAGGGGGCGGGCACAGATACGCAGTATTTT,CASSLHQGAGTDTQYF
.,few,TRBJ2-7,TRBV20-1,TGCAGTGCCCCTGGTTCCGCAGGAGACTACGAGCAGTACTTC,CSAPGSAGDYEQYF
TRBD1,.,TRBJ1-1,TRBV5-1,TGCGCCAGCAGCGGGCCGGGACAGGCTACTGAAGCTTTCTTT,CASSGPGQATEAFF
.,many,TRBJ2-1,TRBV12-3/TRBV12-4,TGTGCCAGCAGTTCCTTCTCCTACAATGAGCAGTTCTTC,CASSSFSYNEQFF
TRBD1,few,TRBJ2-2,TRBV5-1,TGCGCCAGCAGACCGGGACAGGGGAGTACCGGGGAGCTGTTTTTT,CASRPGQGSTGELFF